This T cell receptor beta chain was obtained from a study of shared clonotypes between healthy human individuals. CDR1 SGHAT and CDR2 FQNNGV come from the germline V gene. The J segment lost 5 bases and the V segment lost 0 bases, leaving 12 bases of the junction unmatched. The CDR3 extends over 17 amino acids. The data were produced by immunoSEQ multiplex PCR, yet TCRdb's version contains in-frame clones alone and is incomplete. The sample lists over a million clones, 75% to 80% occurring once. The chain has TRBV11-2 and TRBJ1-2; TRBD1 aligns across 7 bases. The sample consisted of memory CD4+ T cells from PBMCs. Noted subset: CD45RA-negative fraction. The clonotype originates from a young man in good health. Some clones in this sample may be carry-over from other donors' samples. CDR3 amino acids: CASSLDGTAPRVYGYTF. The CDR3 DNA follows: TGTGCCAGCAGCTTAGATGGGACAGCACCTAGAGTGTATGGCTACACCTTC.